Following are 8 T cell receptor beta chains from one sample sequenced in a study of blood T cell repertoires in COVID-19. TCRdb keeps only in-frame clones here, not all; method: immunoSEQ multiplex PCR. This sample has 45,000 to 55,000 clones, with roughly 88% found just once. Sequencing was performed on peripheral blood. The receptors here all came from a human donor in a cohort sampled during active COVID-19.

J is TRBJ1-1 and V is TRBV29-1; TRBD1 agrees at 8 bases. The CDR3 covers 14 residues. With V trimmed by 7 bases and J by 0 bases, 7 bases remained unmatched. Germline V gene sequence: CDR1 SQVTM, CDR2 ANQGSEA. The CDR3 region is CSATGGFVNTEAFF. CDR3 coding DNA: TGCAGCGCCACAGGGGGATTCGTGAACACTGAAGCTTTCTTT.

The CDR3 sequence: CASSYATGYEQYF. CDR3 nucleotide sequence: TGTGCCAGCAGTTACGCTACAGGCTACGAGCAGTACTTC. The chain has TRBV6-2 or TRBV6-3 and TRBJ2-7, with a tentative D call TRBD1 (5 bases). With 2 bases removed from V and 3 bases from J, the gap between germline ends came to 8 bases. The CDR3 runs to 13 residues. The germline gives CDR1 MNHEY, CDR2 SVGEGT.

The rearrangement uses TRBV5-1 and TRBJ1-1; TRBD1 aligns across 7 bases. The germline V gene encodes CDR1 SGHRS and CDR2 YFSETQ. The CDR3 loop spans 13 amino acids. Losses at the gene ends were 0 bases for V and 10 bases for J; bases not matched to a gene: 6. The CDR3 region is CASSLEGAQSAFF. The CDR3 nucleotides read TGCGCCAGCAGCTTGGAGGGGGCCCAGTCAGCTTTCTTT.

This chain connects TRBV10-2 to TRBJ1-5, with no clear D. Germline lookup yields CDR1 WSHSY and CDR2 SAAADI. Trimming took 5 bases from V and 6 from J, leaving 8 bases between them. The CDR3 loop spans 12 amino acids. This CDR3 reads CASSSGSQPQHF. CDR3 DNA: TGCGCCAGCAGTTCGGGGAGTCAGCCCCAGCATTTT.

The genes are TRBV6-5 and TRBJ2-5, with 7 bases aligning to TRBD1. V was clipped by 7 bases and J by 4 bases; unmatched bases: 9. The CDR3 length is 14 residues. The germline V gene encodes CDR1 MNHEY and CDR2 SVGAGI. CDR3 sequence reads: CASTSDRRLETQYF. CDR3 coding DNA: TGTGCCAGCACCTCGGACAGGAGATTAGAGACCCAGTACTTC.

V and J are TRBV18 and TRBJ2-3; TRBD2 matches 8 bases. The V gene's germline CDR1 is KGHSH and CDR2 LQKENI. Unmatched junction bases numbered 6, after V lost 2 bases and J lost 2 bases. The CDR3 sequence is 16 residues long. CDR3 in amino acids: CASSPSAGGPTDTQYF. The CDR3 DNA follows: TGTGCCAGCTCACCATCTGCGGGAGGCCCCACAGATACGCAGTATTTT.

This chain uses TRBV15 with TRBJ1-2; the D is unclear. Trimming left V 0 bases short and J 4 bases short, with 15 bases between. CDR3 length equals 16 residues. The germline CDR1 and CDR2 sequences are LNHNV and YYDKDF (reference sequence). In DNA form, the CDR3 reads TGTGCCACCAGCAGAGAGGAGGCTCCGAGGTCCTATGGCTACACCTTC. The encoded protein is CATSREEAPRSYGYTF.

The table lists this clone with a count of one. The V call is TRBV25-1, the J call TRBJ1-2; 11 nucleotides agree with TRBD1. CDR1 and CDR2 (germline): MGHDK, SYGVNS. Trimming cost V 2 bases and J 4 bases; bases outside gene matches: 3. The CDR3 runs to 15 residues. The DNA of the CDR3 is TGTGCCAGCAGTGAACCAGGACAGGGGGCCTATGGCTACACCTTC. Amino acids: CASSEPGQGAYGYTF.